This T cell receptor beta chain was recorded in a study of OX40 agonist ivuxolimab in advanced cancers. This clone has only a few counts. Antigen: not known. The germline V gene has CDR1 LNHDA and CDR2 SQIVND (reference sequence). J gave up 5 bases and V 3 bases, and 6 bases lay outside the gene matches. The CDR3 has 16 amino acids. Study findings and constraints: Low clonal expansion, among the lowest seen, marked partial responders at 0.1-3.0 mg/kg.

The method was immunoSEQ multiplex PCR; TCRdb's version includes in-frame clones alone and lacks a portion of them. The table lists 55,000 to 80,000 clones, roughly four fifths of them singletons. The receptor was isolated from an adult with an advanced solid tumor such as melanoma, head and neck, liver or kidney cancer. The chain joins TRBV19 to TRBJ2-2; 10 positions match TRBD1. Sequences were derived from CD4+ or CD8+ T cells sorted from blood, sampled in a trial of the OX40 agonist ivuxolimab. The CDR3 loop reads CASSIRQGAHTGELFF. CDR3 coding DNA: TGTGCCAGTAGTATCCGACAGGGGGCGCATACCGGGGAGCTGTTTTTT.